The 30 T cell receptor beta chains given below trace back to one sample, sequenced in a study of identical twins. Using its own MiXCR run on the 5' RACE reads, TCRdb lists one record per CDR3 protein. The sample holds 400,000 to 600,000 distinct CDR3 sequences, about a fifth seen once. The data were also submitted as part of a second study, on yellow fever vaccine responses in identical twins.

Sequenced input: CD4+ T cells sorted from blood. Receptors were obtained from a woman between 18 and 30 years old in good health.

The rearrangement uses TRBV5-1 and TRBJ2-7, with D perhaps matching TRBD2 (6 bases). Germline CDR1 SGHRS, CDR2 YFSETQ. Between the trimmed V and J ends, which lost 0 bases and 0 bases, there was a span of 13 bases. The CDR3 runs to 16 residues. Written as DNA, the CDR3 is TGCGCCAGCAGCTTGGATGGAGGGACGAGCTCCTACGAGCAGTACTTC. Its translation: CASSLDGGTSSYEQYF.

The rearrangement joins TRBV20-1 to TRBJ2-7, with D hard to call. V gave up 5 bases and J gave up 3 bases, with 14 bases separating them. CDR3 length: 13 residues. Germline V gives CDR1 DFQATT, CDR2 SNEGSKA (reference sequence). Written as DNA, the CDR3 is TGCAGTGCTCGACCGGGTGAAATCTACGAGCAGTACTTC. It translates to CSARPGEIYEQYF.

The chain recombines TRBV5-8 with TRBJ2-5; no clear D. CDR1 and CDR2 (germline): SGHTS, YDEGEE. The CDR3 runs 14 residues. V was trimmed by 0 bases and J by 3 bases, leaving 9 bases between them. CDR3 residues: CASSLVGHEETQYF. CDR3 bases: TGTGCCAGCAGCTTGGTGGGCCACGAAGAGACCCAGTACTTC. The complete variable domain, with remaining parts taken from reference TRBV5-8 and TRBJ2-5, reads EAGVTQSPTHLIKTRGQQATLRCSPISGHTSVYWYQQALGLGLQFLLWYDEGEERNRGNFPPRFSGRQFPNYSSELNVNALELEDSALYLCASSLVGHEETQYFGPGTRLLVL.

This clonotype was seen a few times. The genes are TRBV5-1 and TRBJ2-3; D gene uncertain. In germline, CDR1 is SGHRS, CDR2 YFSETQ. Trimming cost V 4 bases and J 1 base, with 13 bases left between them. This CDR3 has 15 residues. In nucleotides, the CDR3 is TGCGCCAGCAGCCCAGGTCCGAGTCGCACAGATACGCAGTATTTT. Translated, it gives CASSPGPSRTDTQYF. Combining the CDR3 with reference TRBV5-1 and TRBJ2-3 gives the whole variable domain KAGVTQTPRYLIKTRGQQVTLSCSPISGHRSVSWYQQTPGQGLQFLFEYFSETQRNKGNFPGRFSGRQFSNSRSEMNVSTLELGDSALYLCASSPGPSRTDTQYFGPGTRLTVL.

This clonotype was found many times. The rearrangement uses TRBV5-1 and TRBJ2-7; D may be TRBD1 or TRBD2 (5 bases each). Germline CDR1 SGHRS, CDR2 YFSETQ. Trimming removed 4 bases from V and 1 base from J, with 12 bases in between. The CDR3 is made up of 14 amino acids. The CDR3 loop reads CASSPGTVSYEQYF. The CDR3 DNA follows: TGCGCCAGCAGCCCGGGGACGGTATCCTACGAGCAGTACTTC.

V gene TRBV10-2 combines with J gene TRBJ2-7; D is uncertain. The CDR3 runs 14 residues. The V end lost 5 bases, the J end lost 3 bases, and 14 bases lay between the germline ends. Germline V gene data show CDR1 as WSHSY and CDR2 as SAAADI. The CDR3 spells CASSPGPPIYEQYF. The CDR3 DNA follows: TGCGCCAGCAGTCCCGGGCCCCCGATCTACGAGCAGTACTTC.

This rearrangement joins TRBV19 to TRBJ2-1; D is uncertain. The V gene lost 7 bases and the J gene lost 5 bases, with 12 bases spanning the gap. Germline V gene lookup returns CDR1 LNHDA and CDR2 SQIVND (reference sequence). This CDR3 has 13 amino acids. The CDR3 protein is CASIDWINNEQFF. The CDR3 region has the DNA TGTGCCAGTATAGACTGGATAAACAATGAGCAGTTCTTC.

The rearrangement uses TRBV20-1 and TRBJ1-5; D is uncertain. V lost 5 bases, J lost 6 bases, and 17 bases lay in between. Germline CDR1 reads DFQATT; CDR2 reads SNEGSKA (reference sequence). The CDR3 covers 14 residues. The CDR3 is CSAETVNGIQPQHF. DNA for the CDR3: TGCAGTGCTGAGACGGTAAATGGAATTCAGCCCCAGCATTTT.

This clonotype came up a few times. The J gene is TRBJ2-5, the V gene TRBV7-3, with 13 bases lining up with TRBD2. V shed 4 bases, J shed 5 bases, and the junction held 4 bases outside the gene matches. Germline CDR1 is SGHTA and CDR2 is FQGTGA. The CDR3 contains 15 residues. CDR3 region: CASSSGLAGTETQYF. The CDR3 coding sequence is TGTGCCAGCAGCTCGGGACTAGCGGGAACGGAGACCCAGTACTTC.

J is TRBJ2-1 and V is TRBV6-1; 8 nucleotides match TRBD2. Germline CDR1 MNHNS, CDR2 SASEGT. This CDR3 has 18 residues. V lost 8 bases and J lost 0; bases outside the gene matches: 15. The CDR3 coding sequence is TGTGCCAGCGGCGACCTTTCTGGCGGGGGGAACTCCTACAATGAGCAGTTCTTC. Encoded protein: CASGDLSGGGNSYNEQFF.

This clonotype was detected a few times. V gene TRBV7-9 combines with J gene TRBJ2-7; 7 bases are a match to TRBD1. This CDR3 has 15 residues. The germline V gene has CDR1 SEHNR and CDR2 FQNEAQ (reference sequence). With 4 bases clipped from V and 3 bases from J, the junction kept 9 bases outside the gene matches. The CDR3 region has the DNA TGTGCCAGCAGCTCGGCCAGACAGGGCCACTACGAGCAGTACTTC. Its protein is CASSSARQGHYEQYF.

V is TRBV19 and J is TRBJ2-1; D not resolved. With 3 bases removed from V and 2 bases from J, the gap between germline ends came to 11 bases. CDR3 size: 15 residues. Germline CDR1 and CDR2: LNHDA and SQIVND (reference sequence). DNA for the CDR3: TGTGCCAGTAGTATCTTTAGAGGTACCTACAATGAGCAGTTCTTC. It translates to CASSIFRGTYNEQFF.

The rearrangement uses TRBV2 and TRBJ2-1; 8 positions match TRBD2. Trimming at V came to 0 bases and at J to 2 bases, leaving 3 bases not matched to a gene. Germline V lookup: CDR1 SNHLY, CDR2 FYNNEI. This CDR3 has 16 residues. The CDR3 DNA is TGTGCCAGCAGTGAAGCGCTCGGGGGGGCCTACAATGAGCAGTTCTTC. Amino acids: CASSEALGGAYNEQFF. Variable domain in full (rest from reference TRBV2 and TRBJ2-1): EPEVTQTPSHQVTQMGQEVILRCVPISNHLYFYWYRQILGQKVEFLVSFYNNEISEKSEIFDDQFSVERPDGSNFTLKIRSTKLEDSAMYFCASSEALGGAYNEQFFGPGTRLTVL.

The table lists this clonotype with many counts. The genes are TRBV7-9 and TRBJ1-1, with D tentatively TRBD1 (6 bases). Germline CDR1 reads SEHNR; CDR2 reads FQNEAQ (reference sequence). The CDR3 sequence is 13 residues long. The V end was cut by 5 bases, the J end by 1 base, with 8 bases between. The CDR3 DNA reads as TGTGCCAGCAGCCGGGGACAGAACACTGAAGCTTTCTTT. It encodes CASSRGQNTEAFF.

This clonotype has only a few counts. J is TRBJ2-3 and V is TRBV9; D not certain. Trimming cost V 4 bases and J 8 bases, with 11 bases left between them. CDR1 SGDLS and CDR2 YYNGEE come from the germline V gene. There are 12 residues in the CDR3. Here the CDR3 DNA reads TGTGCCAGCAGCCTCAACTATGCTACGCAGTATTTT. Amino acid sequence: CASSLNYATQYF.

The V call is TRBV9, the J call TRBJ2-2; possible D gene TRBD1, 5 bases. This CDR3 has 14 amino acids. Germline loops: CDR1 SGDLS, CDR2 YYNGEE. V lost 2 bases and J lost 5, with 10 bases in between. This CDR3 reads CASSVQGMTGELFF. The CDR3, as DNA: TGTGCCAGCAGCGTTCAGGGCATGACCGGGGAGCTGTTTTTT.

This clonotype was detected a few times. The rearrangement links TRBV12-3 or TRBV12-4 to TRBJ2-7; the D gene is possibly TRBD1 (5 bases). The CDR3 length is 13 residues. V was shortened by 1 base and J by 4 bases, with 8 bases between the two germline ends. The CDR3 coding sequence is TGTGCCAGCAGTTTAGGTAGGGGTTACGAGCAGTACGTC. This sequence encodes CASSLGRGYEQYV.

In DNA, the CDR3 is TGCAGTGCTAGACCCCACGGGGGATCCTACGAGCAGTACGTC. Translation: CSARPHGGSYEQYV. The rearrangement uses TRBV20-1 and TRBJ2-7, with a possible D match to TRBD2 (6 bases). The germline CDR1 and CDR2 sequences are DFQATT and SNEGSKA (reference sequence). The CDR3 is 14 amino acids. V was trimmed by 2 bases and J by 1 base, leaving 12 bases between them.

The V and J genes are TRBV27 and TRBJ1-5, with TRBD1 matching 9 bases. The CDR3 is 16 residues long. With V trimmed by 3 bases and J by 4 bases, 7 bases remained unmatched. Germline CDR1 MNHEY, CDR2 SMNVEV (reference sequence). CDR3 region: CASSFSSGQGNQPQHF. As DNA, the CDR3 is TGTGCCAGCAGTTTTAGTTCGGGACAGGGAAATCAGCCCCAGCATTTT.

The genes are TRBV7-2 and TRBJ2-5; 11 bases map to TRBD2. Germline-derived CDR1 and CDR2 are SGHTA and FQGNSA. This CDR3 spans 16 amino acids. V dropped 5 bases and J dropped 3; count of bases not matched to a gene: 8. The CDR3 bases are TGTGCCAGCAGCCCCGGGGTAGCGGGAGGGGAAGAGACCCAGTACTTC. It translates to CASSPGVAGGEETQYF.

The chain combines TRBV9 with TRBJ2-7; TRBD2 is a possible D gene (6 bases). Germline V gives CDR1 SGDLS, CDR2 YYNGEE. CDR3 length: 15 amino acids. V lost 0 bases, J lost 1 base, and 11 bases lay in between. As DNA, the CDR3 is TGTGCCAGCAGCGTAGAGCTTGGAGGGTCCTACGAGCAGTACGTC. This gives the protein CASSVELGGSYEQYV.

In this sample, this clonotype turned up many times. CDR3 coding DNA: TGTGCCATCAGCGCCGCGGTCCGATACGAGCAGTACTTC. Protein sequence: CAISAAVRYEQYF. The chain combines TRBV10-3 with TRBJ2-7; D remains unclear. V was pared by 6 bases and J by 4 bases, with 13 bases between. From germline, CDR1 is ENHRY and CDR2 SYGVKD. The CDR3 runs 13 residues.

The CDR3 loop is CASSSGLAVEDTQYF. The CDR3, as DNA: TGCGCCAGCAGCTCCGGACTAGCAGTCGAGGATACGCAGTATTTT. V is TRBV5-1 and J is TRBJ2-3, with 8 nucleotides matching TRBD2. The trim removed 3 bases at V and 6 bases at J, leaving 9 bases unmatched. The germline V gene encodes CDR1 SGHRS and CDR2 YFSETQ. The CDR3 runs to 15 residues.

The J gene is TRBJ2-3, the V gene TRBV10-3, with 8 bases matching TRBD1. Trimming took 5 bases from V and 0 from J; bases not matched to a gene: 1. The CDR3 consists of 14 residues. CDR1 ENHRY and CDR2 SYGVKD come from the germline V gene. The CDR3 sequence is CAISRQGSTDTQYF. Written as DNA, the CDR3 is TGTGCCATCAGTAGACAGGGGAGCACAGATACGCAGTATTTT.

The J gene is TRBJ2-2, the V gene TRBV27; D not certain. CDR3 size: 15 residues. V was cut by 6 bases and J by 4 bases, with 15 bases left in between. Germline loops: CDR1 MNHEY, CDR2 SMNVEV (reference sequence). The CDR3: CASSKDGLRTGELFF. As DNA, the CDR3 is TGTGCCAGCAGCAAAGACGGGCTACGCACCGGGGAGCTGTTTTTT.

V is TRBV7-6 and J is TRBJ2-2, with TRBD2 as a possible D gene (6 bases). Germline assignment: CDR1 SGHVS and CDR2 FNYEAQ. V lost 2 bases and J lost 4, with 11 bases in between. CDR3 length: 15 residues. The CDR3 loop is CASSLWQGGTGELFF. For the CDR3, the DNA is TGTGCCAGCAGCTTATGGCAGGGAGGCACCGGGGAGCTGTTTTTT.

This clonotype has only a few counts. At one boundary the junction diverges from the germline segment, which might be a read error. CDR3 amino acids: CASSLGQTAQDF. CDR3 coding DNA: TGTGCCAGCAGCTTAGGCCAAACAGCTCAGGATTTT. The chain recombines TRBV7-8 with TRBJ1-5; D is uncertain. The length of the CDR3 is 12 residues. From germline, CDR1 is SGHVS and CDR2 FQNEAQ.

CDR3 sequence reads: CASSLHEQYF. The CDR3 DNA reads as TGTGCCAGCAGCCTCCACGAGCAGTACTTC. V usage is TRBV28 and J usage is TRBJ2-7; D is unresolved. V was trimmed by 6 bases and J by 5 bases, leaving 5 bases between them. The CDR3 has 10 residues. CDR1 MDHEN and CDR2 SYDVKM come from the germline V gene.

This clonotype came up a few times. The genes are TRBV6-2 or TRBV6-3 and TRBJ1-6, with D perhaps TRBD1 (5 bases). V lost 2 bases, J lost 14 bases, and 19 bases lay in between. The CDR3 length is 15 residues. Germline CDR1 and CDR2: MNHEY and SVGEGT. The CDR3 region has the DNA TGTGCCAGCAGTTACCTACGGACGGGGATAGGGGCCCTCCACTTT. Protein: CASSYLRTGIGALHF.

V and J are TRBV7-9 and TRBJ2-1, with D maybe TRBD2 (6 bases). Per germline, CDR1 SEHNR and CDR2 FQNEAQ (reference sequence). The CDR3 runs 15 residues. Trimming cost V 5 bases and J 7 bases, with 18 bases left between them. The chain's CDR3 is CASSLMAGNWNEQFF. Written as DNA, the CDR3 is TGTGCCAGCAGCCTCATGGCGGGGAATTGGAATGAGCAGTTCTTC.